Listed below are T cell receptor beta chains from one sample, sequenced in a study of blood T cell repertoires in COVID-19. Sequencing used immunoSEQ multiplex PCR; TCRdb keeps in-frame clones, though not all of them. Of 15,000 to 20,000 clones listed, 77% are singletons. Sequencing used peripheral blood. Receptors originate from a man aged 65 to 85 with COVID-19, enrolled during active disease. CDR3s include the opening cysteine and the closing phenylalanine or tryptophan. Each record gives: clone size, D gene, V gene, CDR3 length, J gene, CDR3 protein, CDR3 DNA. A D gene is named only where the DNA matches it firmly. Not every row has a clone size; where given, it reads once, few, many or a size class.

clone size: few
D gene: TRBD2
V gene: TRBV20-1
CDR3 length: 11
J gene: TRBJ2-3
CDR3 protein: CSARTSGTQYF
CDR3 DNA: TGCAGTGCAAGGACTAGCGGTACGCAGTATTTT

clone size: NA
D gene: NA
V gene: TRBV27
CDR3 length: 14
J gene: TRBJ2-1
CDR3 protein: CASRLGQLLNEQFF
CDR3 DNA: TGTGCCAGCAGGCTTGGACAGCTTCTCAATGAGCAGTTCTTC

clone size: NA
D gene: TRBD1
V gene: TRBV6-5
CDR3 length: 13
J gene: TRBJ1-5
CDR3 protein: CASNTGGGQPQHF
CDR3 DNA: TGTGCCAGCAACACAGGGGGCGGGCAGCCCCAGCATTTT

clone size: NA
D gene: TRBD2
V gene: TRBV3-1/TRBV3-2
CDR3 length: 17
J gene: TRBJ2-2
CDR3 protein: CASSLRTSGRNTGELFF
CDR3 DNA: TGTGCCAGCAGCCTACGGACTAGCGGGCGGAACACCGGGGAGCTGTTTTTT

clone size: NA
D gene: NA
V gene: TRBV19
CDR3 length: 14
J gene: TRBJ1-1
CDR3 protein: CASSRRVMVTEAFF
CDR3 DNA: TGTGCCAGTAGTCGACGGGTCATGGTAACTGAAGCTTTCTTT

clone size: NA
D gene: TRBD1
V gene: TRBV7-9
CDR3 length: 15
J gene: TRBJ2-4
CDR3 protein: CASSKMGTGADIQYF
CDR3 DNA: TGTGCCAGCAGCAAGATGGGGACAGGGGCCGACATTCAGTACTTC

clone size: NA
D gene: NA
V gene: TRBV10-3
CDR3 length: 12
J gene: TRBJ2-1
CDR3 protein: CAISGSVPEQFF
CDR3 DNA: TGTGCCATCTCGGGGTCGGTCCCAGAGCAGTTCTTC

clone size: NA
D gene: TRBD1
V gene: TRBV5-1
CDR3 length: 15
J gene: TRBJ2-7
CDR3 protein: CASSRGTGPTYEQYF
CDR3 DNA: TGCGCCAGCAGCCGGGGGACAGGGCCTACCTACGAGCAGTACTTC

clone size: once
D gene: NA
V gene: TRBV2
CDR3 length: 14
J gene: TRBJ1-5
CDR3 protein: CASMVDSSNQPQHF
CDR3 DNA: TGTGCCAGCATGGTGGACAGCAGCAATCAGCCCCAGCATTTT

clone size: NA
D gene: NA
V gene: TRBV24-1
CDR3 length: 13
J gene: TRBJ1-5
CDR3 protein: CATSDSRDQPQHF
CDR3 DNA: TGTGCCACCAGTGATTCGAGGGATCAGCCCCAGCATTTT

clone size: NA
D gene: TRBD1
V gene: TRBV27
CDR3 length: 15
J gene: TRBJ1-1
CDR3 protein: CASSRQDRLNTEAFF
CDR3 DNA: TGTGCCAGCAGTCGCCAGGACAGGTTGAACACTGAAGCTTTCTTT

clone size: NA
D gene: NA
V gene: TRBV2
CDR3 length: 15
J gene: TRBJ1-4
CDR3 protein: CASSLRGRGNEKLFF
CDR3 DNA: TGTGCCAGCAGCCTAAGGGGCAGAGGCAATGAAAAACTGTTTTTT

clone size: NA
D gene: TRBD2
V gene: TRBV7-9
CDR3 length: 19
J gene: TRBJ2-3
CDR3 protein: CASSSSSGFAPRSTDTQYF
CDR3 DNA: TGTGCCAGCAGCTCTAGTAGCGGGTTTGCCCCACGCTCCACAGATACGCAGTATTTT

clone size: NA
D gene: NA
V gene: TRBV12-5
CDR3 length: 17
J gene: TRBJ2-3
CDR3 protein: CASGLVLRREVTDTQYF
CDR3 DNA: TGTGCTAGTGGTTTGGTCCTCAGAAGGGAGGTCACAGATACGCAGTATTTT

clone size: once
D gene: TRBD2
V gene: TRBV6-4
CDR3 length: 14
J gene: TRBJ2-2
CDR3 protein: CASSEGGRTGELFF
CDR3 DNA: TGTGCCAGCAGTGAAGGCGGGAGGACCGGGGAGCTGTTTTTT

clone size: NA
D gene: NA
V gene: TRBV7-2
CDR3 length: 11
J gene: TRBJ2-7
CDR3 protein: CASSSGFEQYF
CDR3 DNA: TGTGCCAGCAGCTCCGGGTTCGAGCAGTACTTC

clone size: NA
D gene: NA
V gene: TRBV19
CDR3 length: 14
J gene: TRBJ1-1
CDR3 protein: CASSVGHENTEAFF
CDR3 DNA: TGTGCCAGTAGTGTGGGACACGAAAACACTGAAGCTTTCTTT

clone size: few
D gene: NA
V gene: TRBV5-4
CDR3 length: 15
J gene: TRBJ2-1
CDR3 protein: CASSPRGLGNNEQFF
CDR3 DNA: TGTGCCAGCAGCCCTCGGGGACTGGGAAACAATGAGCAGTTCTTC

clone size: NA
D gene: NA
V gene: TRBV28
CDR3 length: 14
J gene: TRBJ2-3
CDR3 protein: CASQFLSGTDTQYF
CDR3 DNA: TGTGCCAGCCAGTTCCTCTCTGGCACAGATACGCAGTATTTT

clone size: once
D gene: NA
V gene: TRBV27
CDR3 length: 14
J gene: TRBJ1-2
CDR3 protein: CASSLSGQNYGYTF
CDR3 DNA: TGTGCCAGCAGTTTATCGGGGCAGAACTATGGCTACACCTTC

clone size: NA
D gene: TRBD1
V gene: TRBV5-1
CDR3 length: 14
J gene: TRBJ1-4
CDR3 protein: CASSLGQGVEKLFF
CDR3 DNA: TGCGCCAGCAGCTTGGGGCAGGGGGTGGAAAAACTGTTTTTT

clone size: NA
D gene: TRBD1
V gene: TRBV27
CDR3 length: 14
J gene: TRBJ2-7
CDR3 protein: CASSFIGQGLEQYF
CDR3 DNA: TGTGCCAGCAGTTTTATAGGACAGGGTCTCGAGCAGTACTTC

clone size: NA
D gene: TRBD1
V gene: TRBV27
CDR3 length: 16
J gene: TRBJ2-7
CDR3 protein: CASSPGQGLILYEQYF
CDR3 DNA: TGTGCCAGCAGTCCGGGACAGGGCCTTATCCTCTACGAGCAGTACTTC

clone size: few
D gene: NA
V gene: TRBV4-2
CDR3 length: 15
J gene: TRBJ1-6
CDR3 protein: CASSQGMAGNSPLHF
CDR3 DNA: TGTGCCAGCAGCCAAGGGATGGCAGGGAATTCACCCCTCCACTTT

clone size: NA
D gene: TRBD1
V gene: TRBV6-5
CDR3 length: 15
J gene: TRBJ2-7
CDR3 protein: CASSYGAGGTYEQYF
CDR3 DNA: TGTGCCAGCAGTTACGGGGCAGGGGGCACCTACGAGCAGTACTTC

clone size: NA
D gene: NA
V gene: TRBV5-1
CDR3 length: 12
J gene: TRBJ1-2
CDR3 protein: CASSPGDYGYTF
CDR3 DNA: TGCGCCAGCAGTCCAGGGGACTATGGCTACACCTTC

clone size: NA
D gene: TRBD1
V gene: TRBV27
CDR3 length: 14
J gene: TRBJ1-5
CDR3 protein: CASSWGQGQQPQHF
CDR3 DNA: TGTGCCAGCAGTTGGGGACAGGGGCAACAGCCCCAGCATTTT